This entry is about one T cell receptor (beta chain). This receptor's antigen is unknown. A much larger clone lies a single base off, so this may be a read error. Different DNA sequences within this sample yield the same CDR3. V gives up 4 bases and J gives up 2 bases, and the segment between their germline ends measures 3 bases. The germline V gene sets CDR1 to MDHEN and CDR2 to SYDVKM. Counted from cysteine to phenylalanine, this CDR3 has 11 amino acids. Of all the DNA, just the CDR3 is kept, 33 bases in frame from base 1. The donors were healthy, HIV-negative adults who had no recently reported acute infections or vaccinations. Every donor was a Caucasian adult residing in Nashville, Tennessee, USA. CD4+ T cells were enriched by magnetic negative selection; naive cells were then positively selected on CD45RA, and the negative fraction formed the memory subset. Blood was obtained by leukapheresis, after which PBMCs were separated by Ficoll-Histopaque density gradient centrifugation and cryopreserved in liquid nitrogen vapor phase. Purity and quantity of every magnetically sorted T cell population were checked by analytical flow cytometry. From each sorted fraction, genomic DNA was isolated and quantified by UV absorbance on a Nanodrop 2000c.

The source of the sample is a study of shared clonotypes between healthy human individuals (dated by TCRdb to the early 2020s). As for the study more broadly: A few men and a couple of women, aged 18 to 49 years, made up the cohort. To increase sequencing depth and limit assay-specific biases, different laboratories used diverse techniques to prepare libraries and sequence TCR repertoires. To estimate repertoire size and how much clonotype sharing occurs between individuals, the study deeply sequenced the blood TCR repertoires of 5 or 6 healthy adults. For each donor, CD4 naive and CD4 memory were each given three plates, CD8 naive was given two plates, and CD8 memory was given one plate. Each donor's leukapheresis produced roughly between roughly 0.94 and 9.5 billion PBMCs. Here is what the overall study found, with its caveats: Because the study included a small number of donors, the genetic and exposure-history diversity represented was limited. Incomplete sequencing was indicated by rarefaction of sorted-subset datasets, despite the large sequencing depth. Only blood was sampled, and tissue TCR repertoires likely differ from those in blood. Clonotypes shared by all four sorted-subset donors showed higher generation probabilities than non-shared clonotypes. Naive subsets generally had larger estimated clonotype richness than memory subsets did. Pairwise subsampling led to the expectation that sequencing depth would affect the degree of clonotype sharing among donors. Sharing across several donors was observed for roughly 5.4% of naive CD4, about 4% of naive CD8, 2% to 2.5% of memory CD4, and around 0.42% of memory CD8 clonotypes.

Using the deep immunoSEQ assay, multiplex PCR amplified TCR CDR3 regions from genomic DNA. Extracted genomic DNA from each cell subset was spread evenly across all wells of several immunoSEQ 96-well plates, with each plate serving as a replicate. For sorted subsets, each replicate PCR was loaded with approximately 190 ng genomic DNA, equivalent to 25,000 to 35,000 T cell genomes. The purified libraries were quantified using a Qubit 3.0 fluorometer, sized with a Bioanalyzer 2100, and then quantified again using the KAPA Library Quantification kit. Every immunoSEQ 96-well plate was sequenced on a separate single-read 150-cycle Illumina NextSeq 550 flow cell. Processing in the source paper ran as follows. Because the immunoSEQ output included only junctional sequences and no quality scores, the filtering could not be the same as the filtering used for full-length reads. To assign V/J genes and CDR3, sequences were annotated using PyIR, a Python wrapper for IgBLAST v1.9, with IMGT germline references. Reads with weak V/J assignments (E-value above 1e-6), missing CDR3, stop codons, out-of-frame junctions, or ambiguous translated residues were removed. V3J clonotypes were defined by identical inferred V gene, J gene, and CDR3 amino acid sequence. The percentage overlap between two repertoires was calculated by dividing the number of shared unique clonotypes by the size of the smaller repertoire. Repertoire richness was assessed with RTK rarefaction, the Chao1 estimator, and Recon v2.1 estimates of unobserved clonotypes. Generation probabilities were computed with OLGA for all TCRbeta clonotypes obtained by the gDNA method from several donors. The table was pulled from immuneACCESS by TCRdb, which kept in-frame rearrangements only. Such tables lose some clones; where checked, under half of the loss comes from unresolved V genes, and the rest has no known cause. That table is the source of V, J and clone size, and D and trimming were worked out from the DNA. This sample is represented by some 2.1 million clones; 95% of them were singletons. The ten largest clones take up under 0.15% of the sample.

In this chain, TRBV28 is recombined with TRBJ2-7; too little of a D gene remains to name it. The source of this sequence is a man between 18 and 35 years old in good health. The sequenced material came from naive CD4+ T cells sorted from blood. This sample's cell subset or site label indicates: CD45RA+ positively selected. The DNA sequence follows: TGTGCCAGCAGTTCTGCCTACGAGCAGTACTTC. It translates as CASSSAYEQYF.